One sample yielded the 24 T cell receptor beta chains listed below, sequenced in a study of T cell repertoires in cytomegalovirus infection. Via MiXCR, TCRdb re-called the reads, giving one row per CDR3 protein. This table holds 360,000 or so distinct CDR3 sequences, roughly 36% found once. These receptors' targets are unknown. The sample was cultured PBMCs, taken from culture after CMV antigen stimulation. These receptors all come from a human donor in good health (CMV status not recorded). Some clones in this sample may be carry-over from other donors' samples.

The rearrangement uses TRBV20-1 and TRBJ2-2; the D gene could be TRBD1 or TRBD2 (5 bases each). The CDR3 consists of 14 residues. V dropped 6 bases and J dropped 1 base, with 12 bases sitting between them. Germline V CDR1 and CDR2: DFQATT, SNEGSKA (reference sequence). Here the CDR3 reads CSAAGTRNTGELFF. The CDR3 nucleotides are TGCAGTGCGGCCGGGACCAGGAACACCGGGGAGCTGTTTTTT.

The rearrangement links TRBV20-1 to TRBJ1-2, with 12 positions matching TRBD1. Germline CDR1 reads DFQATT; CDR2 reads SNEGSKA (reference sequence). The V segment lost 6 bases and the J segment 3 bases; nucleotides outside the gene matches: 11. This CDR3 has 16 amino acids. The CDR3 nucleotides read TGCAGTGCCCAACCGGGACAGGGGGCCTCTTACTATGGCTACACCTTC. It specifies CSAQPGQGASYYGYTF.

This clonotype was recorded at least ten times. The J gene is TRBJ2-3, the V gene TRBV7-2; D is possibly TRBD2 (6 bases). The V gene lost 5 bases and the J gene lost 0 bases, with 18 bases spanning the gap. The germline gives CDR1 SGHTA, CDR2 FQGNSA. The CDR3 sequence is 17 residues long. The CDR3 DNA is TGTGCCAGCAGCCTCCCGCGGGGCGGGGCTAGCACAGATACGCAGTATTTT. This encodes CASSLPRGGASTDTQYF.

The CDR3 here is CASNWGTYEQYF. CDR3 in DNA: TGTGCCAGCAATTGGGGCACCTACGAGCAGTACTTC. The V gene is TRBV6-2 or TRBV6-3, the J gene TRBJ2-7; the D gene is possibly TRBD1 (5 bases). The CDR3 runs to 12 residues. Germline CDR1 is MNHEY and CDR2 is SVGEGT. Deletions cut 7 bases from V and 2 bases from J, with 9 bases between.

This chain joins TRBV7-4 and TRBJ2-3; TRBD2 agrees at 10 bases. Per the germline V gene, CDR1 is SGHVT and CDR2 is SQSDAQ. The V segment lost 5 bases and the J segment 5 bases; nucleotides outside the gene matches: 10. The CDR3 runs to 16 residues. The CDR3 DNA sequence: TGTGCCAGCAGCCCGCCGGGACTAGCGACTCGAGATACGCAGTATTTT. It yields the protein CASSPPGLATRDTQYF.

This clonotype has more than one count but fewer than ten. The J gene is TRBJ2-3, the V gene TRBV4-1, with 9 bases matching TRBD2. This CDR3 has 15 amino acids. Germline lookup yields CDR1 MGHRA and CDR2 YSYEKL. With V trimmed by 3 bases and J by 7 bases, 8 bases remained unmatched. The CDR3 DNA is TGCGCCAGCAGCCACCAGAGGACTAGCGAACATACGCAGTATTTT. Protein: CASSHQRTSEHTQYF.

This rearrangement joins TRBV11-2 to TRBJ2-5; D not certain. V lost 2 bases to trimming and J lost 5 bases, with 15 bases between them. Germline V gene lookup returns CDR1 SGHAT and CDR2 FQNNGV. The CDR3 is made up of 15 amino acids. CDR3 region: CASSLRSAARETQYF. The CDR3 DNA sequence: TGTGCCAGCAGCTTACGCTCGGCGGCAAGGGAGACCCAGTACTTC. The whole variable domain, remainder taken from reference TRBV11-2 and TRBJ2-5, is EAGVAQSPRYKIIEKRQSVAFWCNPISGHATLYWYQQILGQGPKLLIQFQNNGVVDDSQLPKDRFSAERLKGVDSTLKIQPAKLEDSAVYLCASSLRSAARETQYFGPGTRLLVL.

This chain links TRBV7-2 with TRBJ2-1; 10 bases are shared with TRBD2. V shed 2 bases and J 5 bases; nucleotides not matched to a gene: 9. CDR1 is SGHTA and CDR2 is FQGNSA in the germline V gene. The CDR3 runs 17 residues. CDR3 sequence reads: CASSLPQAGGLDNEQFF. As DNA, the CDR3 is TGTGCCAGCAGCTTACCCCAAGCGGGAGGGCTAGACAATGAGCAGTTCTTC.

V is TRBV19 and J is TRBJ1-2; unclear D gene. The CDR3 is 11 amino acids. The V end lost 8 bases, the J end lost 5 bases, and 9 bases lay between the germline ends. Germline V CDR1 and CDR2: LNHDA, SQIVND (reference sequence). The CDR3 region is CASHVGYGYTF. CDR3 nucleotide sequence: TGTGCCAGTCACGTCGGTTATGGCTACACCTTC.

The CDR3 DNA reads TGTGCCATCAGTGTGCGGGAGGCGGATAATGAGCAGTTCTTC. Translating it yields CAISVREADNEQFF. V gene TRBV10-3 combines with J gene TRBJ2-1, with 8 bases fitting TRBD2. The V gene's germline CDR1 is ENHRY and CDR2 SYGVKD. The V and J ends lost 4 bases and 7 bases, in that order; junction bases with no gene match: 6. CDR3 size: 14 residues.

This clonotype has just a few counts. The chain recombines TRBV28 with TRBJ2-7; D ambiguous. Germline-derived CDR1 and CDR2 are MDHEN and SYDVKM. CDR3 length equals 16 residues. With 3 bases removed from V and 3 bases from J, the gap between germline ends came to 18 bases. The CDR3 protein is CASSFPGGRSGYEQYF. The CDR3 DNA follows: TGTGCCAGCAGTTTCCCGGGCGGACGGTCGGGCTACGAGCAGTACTTC.

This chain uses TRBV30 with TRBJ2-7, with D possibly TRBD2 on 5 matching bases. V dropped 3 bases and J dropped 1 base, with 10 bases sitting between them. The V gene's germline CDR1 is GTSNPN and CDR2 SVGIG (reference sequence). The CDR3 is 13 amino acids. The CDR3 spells CAWSGKPSYEQYV. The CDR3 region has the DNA TGTGCCTGGAGCGGGAAACCTTCCTACGAGCAGTACGTC.

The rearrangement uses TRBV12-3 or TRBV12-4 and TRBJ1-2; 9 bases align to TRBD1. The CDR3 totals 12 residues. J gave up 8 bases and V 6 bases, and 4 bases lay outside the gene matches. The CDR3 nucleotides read TGTGCCAGCAGGGGGACAGGGACGGGCTACACCTTC. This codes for CASRGTGTGYTF.

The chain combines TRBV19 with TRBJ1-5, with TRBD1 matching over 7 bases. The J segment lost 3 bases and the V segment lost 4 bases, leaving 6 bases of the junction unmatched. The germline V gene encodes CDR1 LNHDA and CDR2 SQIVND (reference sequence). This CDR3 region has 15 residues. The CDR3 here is CASSKTGSPNQPQHF. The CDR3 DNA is TGTGCCAGTAGTAAGACAGGGTCCCCCAATCAGCCCCAGCATTTT.

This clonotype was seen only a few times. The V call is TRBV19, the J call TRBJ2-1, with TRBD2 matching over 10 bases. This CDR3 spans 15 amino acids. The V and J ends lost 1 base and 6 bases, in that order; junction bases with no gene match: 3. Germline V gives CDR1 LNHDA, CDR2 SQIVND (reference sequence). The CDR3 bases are TGTGCCAGTAGTATAGGGAGCGGGAGGGTCAATGAGCAGTTCTTC. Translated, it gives CASSIGSGRVNEQFF.

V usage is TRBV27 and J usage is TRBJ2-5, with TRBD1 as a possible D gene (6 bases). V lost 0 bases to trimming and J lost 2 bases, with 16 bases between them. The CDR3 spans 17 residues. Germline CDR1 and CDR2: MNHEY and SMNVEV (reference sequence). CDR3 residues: CASSLSVVGDIQETQYF. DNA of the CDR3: TGTGCCAGCAGTTTATCGGTGGTCGGGGACATACAAGAGACCCAGTACTTC.

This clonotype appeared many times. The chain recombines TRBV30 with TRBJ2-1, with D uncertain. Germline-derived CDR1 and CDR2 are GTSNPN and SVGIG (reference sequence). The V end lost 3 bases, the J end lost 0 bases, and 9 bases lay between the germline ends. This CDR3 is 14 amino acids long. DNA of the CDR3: TGTGCCTGGAGACTGATCAGCTCCTACAATGAGCAGTTCTTC. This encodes CAWRLISSYNEQFF.

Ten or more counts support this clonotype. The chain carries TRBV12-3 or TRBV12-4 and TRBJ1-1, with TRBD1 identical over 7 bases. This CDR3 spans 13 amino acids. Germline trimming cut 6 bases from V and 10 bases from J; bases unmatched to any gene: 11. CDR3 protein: CASSFDRDLSAFF. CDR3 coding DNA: TGTGCCAGCAGCTTCGACAGGGATCTATCAGCTTTCTTT.

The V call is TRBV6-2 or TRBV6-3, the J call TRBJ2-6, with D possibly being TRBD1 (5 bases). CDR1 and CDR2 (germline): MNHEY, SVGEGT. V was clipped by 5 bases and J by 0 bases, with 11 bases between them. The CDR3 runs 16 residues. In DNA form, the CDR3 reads TGTGCCAGCAGTACACGACAGAGCTCTGGGGCCAACGTCCTGACTTTC. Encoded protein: CASSTRQSSGANVLTF.

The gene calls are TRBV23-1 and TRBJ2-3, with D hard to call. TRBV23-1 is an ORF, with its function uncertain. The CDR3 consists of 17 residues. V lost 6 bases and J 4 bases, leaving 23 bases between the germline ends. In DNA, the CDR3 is TGCGCCAGCAGCCCCCTAAGAACTTGGGCCCTGCCAGATACGCAGTATTTT. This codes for CASSPLRTWALPDTQYF.

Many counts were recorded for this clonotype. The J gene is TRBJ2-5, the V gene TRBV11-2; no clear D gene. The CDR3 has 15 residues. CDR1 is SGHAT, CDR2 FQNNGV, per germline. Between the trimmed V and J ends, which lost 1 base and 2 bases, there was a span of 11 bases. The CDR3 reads CASSLVPTRQETQYF. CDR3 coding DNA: TGTGCCAGCAGCTTAGTCCCGACTCGACAAGAGACCCAGTACTTC.

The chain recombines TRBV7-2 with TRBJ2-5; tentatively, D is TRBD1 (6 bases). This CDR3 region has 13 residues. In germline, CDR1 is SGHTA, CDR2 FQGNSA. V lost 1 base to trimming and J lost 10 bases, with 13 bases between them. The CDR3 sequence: CASSLGGTNGQYF. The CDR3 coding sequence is TGTGCCAGCAGCTTAGGGGGGACAAATGGCCAGTACTTC.

The CDR3 sequence is CASSLTGGRNSGNTIYF. Here the CDR3 DNA reads TGTGCCAGCAGCTTAACTGGGGGTAGAAACTCTGGAAACACCATATATTTT. This rearrangement joins TRBV7-6 to TRBJ1-3, with D maybe TRBD1 (5 bases). This CDR3 region has 17 residues. Germline V gene data show CDR1 as SGHVS and CDR2 as FNYEAQ. V shed 2 bases and J shed 0 bases, with 14 bases lying between them.

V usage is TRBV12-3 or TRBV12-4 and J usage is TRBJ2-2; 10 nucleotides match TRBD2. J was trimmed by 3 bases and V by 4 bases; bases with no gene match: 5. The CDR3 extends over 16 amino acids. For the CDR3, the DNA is TGTGCCAGCAGTTGGACTAGCGGAACCCACACCGGGGAGCTGTTTTTT. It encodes CASSWTSGTHTGELFF.